The clone carrying this T cell receptor beta chain was seen ten or more times. This sample is part of a study of neurological immune-mediated disorders. TCRdb re-derived calls from the 5' RACE reads in MiXCR, one entry per CDR3 protein. The sample includes tens of thousands of distinct CDR3 sequences, approximately 4.4% of them seen just once. V dropped 3 bases and J dropped 4 bases, with 9 bases sitting between them. The CDR3 has 14 residues. Germline CDR1 is MDHEN and CDR2 is SYDVKM. The rearrangement joins TRBV28 to TRBJ1-4, with unresolved D. The origin of this receptor is a man between 50 and 59 years old with multiple sclerosis. The sequenced material came from PBMCs. CDR3 coding DNA: TGTGCCAGCAGTTTGCGGGGATTTAATGAAAAACTGTTTTTT. It codes for CASSLRGFNEKLFF.